This T cell receptor (beta chain) was recorded in a study of shared clonotypes between healthy human individuals. Losses at the gene ends were 4 bases for V and 1 base for J; bases not matched to a gene: 8. This CDR3 is 15 amino acids long. In germline, CDR1 is GTSNPN, CDR2 SVGIG (reference sequence). Notes on this clone: The antigen remains unidentified.

Points from the study as a whole: Tissues were not sampled, only blood, and their repertoires likely differ.

TCRdb keeps only in-frame clones here, not all; method: immunoSEQ multiplex PCR. Among about 690,000 clones listed, 90% were seen once. The genes are TRBV30 and TRBJ1-2; 8 bases line up with TRBD1. The source of this sequence is a young man in good health. Some clones in this sample may be carry-over from other donors' samples. Source material: memory CD8+ T cells from PBMCs. Indicated subset: CD45RO+ cells pooled with CCR7-negative TemRA cells. Here the CDR3 reads CAWNWGGQVNYGYTF. In DNA, the CDR3 is TGTGCCTGGAATTGGGGGGGACAGGTTAACTATGGCTACACCTTC. The full variable domain, rest sourced from reference TRBV30 and TRBJ1-2, is SQTIHQWPATLVQPVGSPLSLECTVEGTSNPNLYWYRQAAGRGLQLLFYSVGIGQISSEVPQNLSASRPQDRQFILSSKKLLLSDSGFYLCAWNWGGQVNYGYTFGSGTRLTVV.